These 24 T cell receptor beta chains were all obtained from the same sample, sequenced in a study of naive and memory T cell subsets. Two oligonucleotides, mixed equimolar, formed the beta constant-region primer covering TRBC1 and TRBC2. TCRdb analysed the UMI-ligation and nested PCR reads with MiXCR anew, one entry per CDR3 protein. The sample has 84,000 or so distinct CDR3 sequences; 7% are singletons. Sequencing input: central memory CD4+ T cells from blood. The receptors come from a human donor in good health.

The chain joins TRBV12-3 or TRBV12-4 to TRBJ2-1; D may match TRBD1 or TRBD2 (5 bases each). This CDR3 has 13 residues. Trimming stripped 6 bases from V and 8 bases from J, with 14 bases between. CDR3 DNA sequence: TGTGCCAGCAGACGGGGTTGGGGCGATGAGCAGTTCTTC. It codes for CASRRGWGDEQFF.

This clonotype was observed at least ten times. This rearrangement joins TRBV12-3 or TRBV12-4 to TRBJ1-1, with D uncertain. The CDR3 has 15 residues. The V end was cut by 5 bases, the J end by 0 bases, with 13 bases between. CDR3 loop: CASSPFSQVNTEAFF. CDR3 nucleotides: TGTGCCAGCAGTCCCTTTAGTCAGGTGAACACTGAAGCTTTCTTT.

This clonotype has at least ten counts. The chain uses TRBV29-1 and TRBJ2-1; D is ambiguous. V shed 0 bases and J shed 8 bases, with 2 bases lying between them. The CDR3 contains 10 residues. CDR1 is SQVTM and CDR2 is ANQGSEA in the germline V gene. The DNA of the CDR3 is TGCAGCGTTGAAGATCATGAGCAGTTCTTC. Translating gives CSVEDHEQFF.

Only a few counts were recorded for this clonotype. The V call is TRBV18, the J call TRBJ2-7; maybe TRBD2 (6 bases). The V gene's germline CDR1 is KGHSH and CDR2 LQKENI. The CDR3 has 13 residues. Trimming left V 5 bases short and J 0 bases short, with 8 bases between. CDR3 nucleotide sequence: TGTGCCAGCTCAACCGGGAGCTCCTACGAGCAGTACTTC. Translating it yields CASSTGSSYEQYF. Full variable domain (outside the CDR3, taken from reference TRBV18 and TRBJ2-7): NAGVMQNPRHLVRRRGQEARLRCSPMKGHSHVYWYRQLPEEGLKFMVYLQKENIIDESGMPKERFSAEFPKEGPSILRIQQVVRGDSAAYFCASSTGSSYEQYFGPGTRLTVT.

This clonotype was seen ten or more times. CDR3 protein: CASSFTTSYTGELFF. Written as DNA, the CDR3 is TGTGCCAGCAGCTTCACGACTAGTTACACCGGGGAGCTGTTTTTT. The J gene is TRBJ2-2, the V gene TRBV7-6, with a possible D match to TRBD2 (6 bases). Germline V gene sequence: CDR1 SGHVS, CDR2 FNYEAQ. The CDR3 runs to 15 residues. Trimming took off 3 bases at V and 3 bases at J, with 11 bases between the two ends.

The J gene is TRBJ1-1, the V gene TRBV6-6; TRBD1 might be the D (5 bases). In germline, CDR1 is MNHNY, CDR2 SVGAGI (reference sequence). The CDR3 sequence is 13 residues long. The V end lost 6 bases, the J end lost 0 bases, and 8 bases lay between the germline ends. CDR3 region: CASSIRVNTEAFF. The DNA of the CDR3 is TGTGCCAGCAGCATCAGGGTGAACACTGAAGCTTTCTTT.

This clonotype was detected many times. This CDR3 reads CSVGRQGSEAFF. CDR3 in DNA: TGCAGCGTTGGTCGGCAGGGTTCTGAAGCTTTCTTT. V gene TRBV29-1 combines with J gene TRBJ1-1; tentative D call: TRBD1 (5 bases). The CDR3 runs 12 residues. The V gene's germline CDR1 is SQVTM and CDR2 ANQGSEA. Trimming pared 4 bases from V and 6 bases from J, leaving 12 bases between.

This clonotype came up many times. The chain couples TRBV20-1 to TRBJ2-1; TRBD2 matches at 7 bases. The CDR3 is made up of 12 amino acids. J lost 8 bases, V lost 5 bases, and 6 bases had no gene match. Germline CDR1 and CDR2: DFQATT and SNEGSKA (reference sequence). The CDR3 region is CSAPAGSDEQFF. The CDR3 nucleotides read TGCAGTGCTCCAGCGGGGTCCGATGAGCAGTTCTTC.

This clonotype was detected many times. DNA for the CDR3: TGCAGTGCTCAGACTAGCGGGGACCAAGAGACCCAGTACTTC. Protein product: CSAQTSGDQETQYF. This chain joins TRBV20-1 and TRBJ2-5; TRBD2 matches 11 bases. Germline V CDR1 and CDR2: DFQATT, SNEGSKA (reference sequence). The trim removed 5 bases at V and 0 bases at J, leaving 2 bases unmatched. This CDR3 is 14 amino acids long.

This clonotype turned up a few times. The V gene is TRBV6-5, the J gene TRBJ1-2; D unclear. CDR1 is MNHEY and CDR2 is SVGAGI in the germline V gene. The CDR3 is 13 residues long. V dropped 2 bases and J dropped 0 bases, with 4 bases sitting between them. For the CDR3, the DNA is TGTGCCAGCAGTTACGACACTAACTATGGCTACACCTTC. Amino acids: CASSYDTNYGYTF.

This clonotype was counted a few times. The CDR3 bases are TGTGCCAGCAGCGTTGACCAGCGGGCCTTCAATGAGCAGTTCTTC. This sequence encodes CASSVDQRAFNEQFF. The genes are TRBV9 and TRBJ2-1, with D possibly being TRBD2 (6 bases). Per the germline V gene, CDR1 is SGDLS and CDR2 is YYNGEE. V was cut by 2 bases and J by 6 bases, with 15 bases left in between. The CDR3 spans 15 residues.

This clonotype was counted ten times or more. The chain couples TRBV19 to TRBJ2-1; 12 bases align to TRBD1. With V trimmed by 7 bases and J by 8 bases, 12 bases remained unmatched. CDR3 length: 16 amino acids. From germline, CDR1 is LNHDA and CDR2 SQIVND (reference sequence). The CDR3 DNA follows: TGTGCCAGTAAGGCCAAACCGGGACAGGGGGCACATGAGCAGTTCTTC. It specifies CASKAKPGQGAHEQFF.

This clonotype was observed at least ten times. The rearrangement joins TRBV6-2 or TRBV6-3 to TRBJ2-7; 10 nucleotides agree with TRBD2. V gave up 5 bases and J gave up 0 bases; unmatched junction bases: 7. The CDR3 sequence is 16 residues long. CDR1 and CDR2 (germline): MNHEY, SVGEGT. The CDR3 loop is CASSAPSSGGSYEQYF. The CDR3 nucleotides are TGTGCCAGCAGTGCACCCTCTAGCGGGGGCTCCTACGAGCAGTACTTC.

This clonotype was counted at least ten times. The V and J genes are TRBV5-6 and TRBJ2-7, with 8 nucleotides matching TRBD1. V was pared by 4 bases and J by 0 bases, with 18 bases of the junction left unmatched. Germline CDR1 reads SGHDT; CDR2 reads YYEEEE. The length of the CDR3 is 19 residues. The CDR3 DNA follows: TGTGCCAGCAGCCAAACGCCCCTAAAGACAGGGGTGCCCTCCTACGAGCAGTACTTC. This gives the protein CASSQTPLKTGVPSYEQYF.

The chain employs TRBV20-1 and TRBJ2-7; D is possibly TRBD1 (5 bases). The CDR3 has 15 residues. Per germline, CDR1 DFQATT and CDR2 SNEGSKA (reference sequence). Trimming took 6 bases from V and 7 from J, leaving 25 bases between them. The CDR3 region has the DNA TGCAGTGCCCCCAGCCGCGACAAGGGGATAAGGGAGCAGTACTTC. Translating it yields CSAPSRDKGIREQYF.

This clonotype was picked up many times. The CDR3 region is CASSQVAGARFF. As DNA, the CDR3 is TGCGCCAGCAGCCAAGTAGCGGGAGCTCGGTTCTTC. The chain carries TRBV4-1 and TRBJ2-1; 9 bases align to TRBD2. The CDR3 is 12 residues long. The ends lost 1 base at V and 15 bases at J; junction bases unmatched: 4. Germline V CDR1 and CDR2: MGHRA, YSYEKL.

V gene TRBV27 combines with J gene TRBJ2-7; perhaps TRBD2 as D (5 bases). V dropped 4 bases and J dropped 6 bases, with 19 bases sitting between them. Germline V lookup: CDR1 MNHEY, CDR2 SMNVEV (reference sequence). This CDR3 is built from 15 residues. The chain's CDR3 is CASSSKRSGGFEQYF. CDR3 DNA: TGTGCCAGCAGTTCGAAAAGGTCCGGCGGGTTCGAGCAGTACTTC.

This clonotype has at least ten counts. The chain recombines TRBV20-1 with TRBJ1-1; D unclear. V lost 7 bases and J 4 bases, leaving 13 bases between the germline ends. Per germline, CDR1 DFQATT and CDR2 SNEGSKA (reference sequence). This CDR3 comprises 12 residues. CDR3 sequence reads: CSVDLRATEAFF. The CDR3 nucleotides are TGCAGTGTGGACCTCCGGGCCACTGAAGCTTTCTTT.

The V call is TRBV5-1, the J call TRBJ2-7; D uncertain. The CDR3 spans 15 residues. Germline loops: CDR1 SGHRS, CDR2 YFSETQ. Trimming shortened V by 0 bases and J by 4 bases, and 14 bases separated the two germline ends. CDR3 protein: CASSLAADPQYEQYF. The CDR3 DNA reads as TGCGCCAGCAGCTTGGCCGCGGACCCCCAATACGAGCAGTACTTC.

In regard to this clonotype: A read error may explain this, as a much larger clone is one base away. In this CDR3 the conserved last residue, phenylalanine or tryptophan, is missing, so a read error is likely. In nucleotides, the CDR3 is TGTGCCAGCAGTCCCGGACAGGGGGCTTCTGGAAACACCATATATTCT. Translation: CASSPGQGASGNTIYS. The chain carries TRBV28 and TRBJ1-3; TRBD1 matches 11 bases. V trimming: 5 bases; J trimming: 1 base; junction bases outside the gene matches: 4. The CDR3 extends over 16 amino acids. Per germline, CDR1 MDHEN and CDR2 SYDVKM.

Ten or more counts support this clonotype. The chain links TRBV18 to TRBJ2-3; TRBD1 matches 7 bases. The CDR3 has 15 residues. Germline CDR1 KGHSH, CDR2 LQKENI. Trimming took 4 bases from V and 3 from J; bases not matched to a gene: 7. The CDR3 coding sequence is TGTGCCAGCTCACGAGAGGGGGCGCGGACAGATACGCAGTATTTT. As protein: CASSREGARTDTQYF.

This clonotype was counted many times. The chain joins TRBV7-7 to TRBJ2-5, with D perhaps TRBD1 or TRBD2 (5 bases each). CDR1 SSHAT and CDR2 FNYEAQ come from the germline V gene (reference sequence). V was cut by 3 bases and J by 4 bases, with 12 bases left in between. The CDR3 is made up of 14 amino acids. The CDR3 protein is CASSLAGTGETQYF. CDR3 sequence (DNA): TGTGCCAGCAGCTTGGCAGGGACCGGAGAGACCCAGTACTTC.

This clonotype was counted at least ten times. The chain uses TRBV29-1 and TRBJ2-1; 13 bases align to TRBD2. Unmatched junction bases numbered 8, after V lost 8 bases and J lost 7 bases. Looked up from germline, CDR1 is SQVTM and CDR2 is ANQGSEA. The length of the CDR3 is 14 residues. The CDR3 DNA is TGCAGCATCCGGACTAGCGGGAGTAGGAATGAGCAGTTCTTC. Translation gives CSIRTSGSRNEQFF.

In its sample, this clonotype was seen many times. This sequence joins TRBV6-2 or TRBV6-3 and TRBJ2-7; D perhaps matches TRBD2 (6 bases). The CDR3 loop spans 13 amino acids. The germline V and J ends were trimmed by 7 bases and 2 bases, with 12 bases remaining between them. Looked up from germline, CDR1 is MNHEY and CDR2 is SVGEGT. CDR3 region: CASKTGRTYEQYF. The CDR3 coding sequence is TGTGCCAGCAAGACCGGGAGAACCTACGAGCAGTACTTC.